These T cell receptor beta chains were read from a single sample in a study of shared clonotypes between healthy human individuals. The table came from immunoSEQ multiplex PCR; TCRdb's copy has only in-frame clones and leaves some out. The sample records roughly 1,000,000 clones, approximately 80% being singletons. The sample comprised memory CD4+ T cells from PBMCs. The receptors shown here come from a man younger than 35 in good health. Some clones in this sample may be carry-over from other donors' samples. The CDR3 runs from the conserved cysteine through the conserved F or W. A D gene is named only where the DNA matches it firmly.

>TRBV4-2|-|14|TRBJ1-2
CASSQLTGDGGYTF
>TRBV5-1|TRBD2|15|TRBJ2-1
CASSSVAGGPGEQFF
>TRBV6-6|-|11|TRBJ2-7
CASSLRREQYF
>TRBV4-3|-|15|TRBJ2-5
CASSQDSSARFTQYF
>TRBV27|TRBD2|17|TRBJ2-7
CASSLSASGYGSYEQYF
>TRBV27|TRBD2|17|TRBJ2-7
CASTIRPGLAGVYEQYF
>TRBV9|-|13|TRBJ2-5
CASGGTDQETQYF
>TRBV5-1|-|15|TRBJ1-1
CASSLDRIVNTEAFF
>TRBV27|-|13|TRBJ2-7
CASSQGRADEQYF
>TRBV28|-|14|TRBJ1-2
CASSYRVPNYGYTF
>TRBV6-6|-|14|TRBJ1-3
CASTQGKGGNTIYF
>TRBV14|TRBD2|15|TRBJ2-7
CASSHRGTSFNEQYF
>TRBV6-1|-|13|TRBJ1-2
CASVSVTRDAGRF
>TRBV28|TRBD2|13|TRBJ2-1
CASSLIAGNEQFF
>TRBV14|TRBD1|15|TRBJ2-1
CASSPWTGSYNEQFF
>TRBV7-2|-|14|TRBJ1-1
CASSLLGGNTEAFF
>TRBV9|-|18|TRBJ2-7
CASSGPPGIWGTSYEQYF
>TRBV6-6|TRBD1|14|TRBJ2-5
CASSMGQGVETQYF
>TRBV28|TRBD1|15|TRBJ2-3
CASSSKGAGTDTQYF
>TRBV19|-|16|TRBJ2-6
CASSRDSWGGANVLTF
>TRBV4-1|-|15|TRBJ1-4
CASSPRGAPNEKLFF
>TRBV7-9|-|14|TRBJ2-5
CASSLTGTPATQYF
>TRBV27|TRBD1|14|TRBJ2-1
CASSWDRVSNEQFF
>TRBV2|-|14|TRBJ2-7
CASSALGIRSEQYF
>TRBV4-2|TRBD2|15|TRBJ2-3
CASSQGGLPPDTQYF
>TRBV5-1|-|15|TRBJ1-1
CASSSSSLYNTEAFF
>TRBV7-2|-|13|TRBJ2-3
CASSSPFSGTQYF
>TRBV19|-|12|TRBJ1-1
CANWTVNTEAFF
>TRBV5-1|TRBD2|17|TRBJ2-3
CASSPGSGRANTDTQYF
>TRBV11-2|-|15|TRBJ2-1
CASSLERGYYNEQFF
>TRBV6-6|-|13|TRBJ2-3
CASSFLPADTQYF